This TCR beta chain was captured by sequencing in a study of response to subunit inactivated influenza vaccine. Whole-study results and caveats: The authors proposed limited new T cell recruitment per seasonal influenza vaccination.

This clonotype showed up just a few times. Its antigen is undetermined. CDR3 length: 15 amino acids. V was trimmed by 5 bases and J by 0 bases, leaving 12 bases between them. TCRdb used MiXCR to reprocess the RT-PCR reads, holding one entry per CDR3 protein. The sample includes about 520,000 distinct CDR3 sequences, around 25% of them seen just once. This clonotype originated in a man in his forties or fifties who received an inactivated influenza vaccine. The specimen was CD4+ T cells sorted from PBMCs, collected roughly 5 days after vaccination. The rearrangement links TRBV12-3 or TRBV12-4 to TRBJ2-3; TRBD2 is a possible D gene (6 bases). As DNA, the CDR3 is TGTGCCAGCAGTCCGGGACTCCTTAGCACAGATACGCAGTATTTT. Protein sequence: CASSPGLLSTDTQYF.